These 13 T cell receptor beta chains were sequenced from one sample in a study of OX40 agonist ivuxolimab in advanced cancers. Measured with immunoSEQ multiplex PCR; TCRdb has only the in-frame clones, and not every one. Of 11,000 to 15,000 clones in the sample, about 88% were seen once. The material was CD4+ or CD8+ T cells sorted from blood, obtained in a trial of the OX40 agonist ivuxolimab. These receptors originate from an adult with an advanced solid tumor such as melanoma, head and neck, liver or kidney cancer.

The gene calls are TRBV29-1 and TRBJ2-1; D is uncertain. Germline V CDR1 and CDR2: SQVTM, ANQGSEA. CDR3 length equals 11 residues. The V end lost 3 bases, the J end lost 8 bases, and 8 bases lay between the germline ends. CDR3 amino acids: CSVEGLHEQFF. CDR3 in DNA: TGCAGCGTTGAGGGTCTCCATGAGCAGTTCTTC.

The chain carries TRBV14 and TRBJ1-2; D not certain. The CDR3 has 14 residues. Germline V gene data show CDR1 as SGHDN and CDR2 as FVKESK. V gave up 4 bases and J gave up 0 bases, with 9 bases separating them. CDR3 sequence (DNA): TGTGCCAGCAGCCGTTGGAGTTCTAACTATGGCTACACCTTC. Amino acids: CASSRWSSNYGYTF.

This chain uses TRBV5-4 with TRBJ2-1, with TRBD1 as a possible D gene (5 bases). Deletions cut 4 bases from V and 1 base from J, with 18 bases between. This CDR3 has 17 amino acids. Germline loops: CDR1 SGHNT, CDR2 YYREEE (reference sequence). CDR3 sequence reads: CASSPRQGGYSYNEQFF. In DNA form, the CDR3 reads TGTGCCAGCAGCCCCCGGCAGGGTGGATATTCCTACAATGAGCAGTTCTTC.

This chain links TRBV5-6 with TRBJ1-3, with a tentative D call TRBD1 (5 bases). Germline values: CDR1 SGHDT, CDR2 YYEEEE. With 0 bases removed from V and 0 bases from J, the gap between germline ends came to 7 bases. This CDR3 comprises 15 residues. DNA of the CDR3: TGTGCCAGCAGCTTGGCCAGGGTCTCTGGAAACACCATATATTTT. Its translation: CASSLARVSGNTIYF.

This clone has only a few counts. This chain connects TRBV29-1 to TRBJ2-1, with 8 nucleotides matching TRBD2. V lost 1 base, J lost 3 bases, and 8 bases stayed unmatched. CDR3 length: 16 amino acids. CDR1 is SQVTM, CDR2 ANQGSEA, per germline. The CDR3 here is CSVEGIETSDYNEQFF. In DNA form, the CDR3 reads TGCAGCGTTGAAGGGATTGAGACTAGCGACTACAATGAGCAGTTCTTC.

The genes are TRBV2 and TRBJ1-1, with TRBD1 as a possible D gene (5 bases). CDR1 is SNHLY and CDR2 is FYNNEI in the germline V gene. Trimming removed 6 bases at V and 4 bases at J, with 18 bases between. The CDR3 consists of 15 residues. CDR3 loop: CASSPRGQGITEAFF. CDR3 bases: TGTGCCAGCAGCCCCCGAGGGCAGGGCATCACTGAAGCTTTCTTT.

The chain employs TRBV6-1 and TRBJ1-2; the match to TRBD1 covers 7 bases. CDR1 and CDR2 from the germline V gene are MNHNS and SASEGT. The CDR3 is 16 amino acids. J was trimmed by 2 bases and V by 4 bases; bases with no gene match: 10. This chain's CDR3 is CASSAGGRGLNYGYTF. The CDR3 DNA sequence: TGTGCCAGCAGTGCCGGCGGAAGGGGGCTAAACTATGGCTACACCTTC.

This clone was seen only a few times. The gene calls are TRBV9 and TRBJ2-3; D is ambiguous. V was cut by 3 bases and J by 2 bases, with 4 bases left in between. The CDR3 is 12 residues long. Germline V gene sequence: CDR1 SGDLS, CDR2 YYNGEE. CDR3 sequence: CASSGHTDTQYF. The CDR3 DNA reads TGTGCCAGCAGCGGACACACAGATACGCAGTATTTT.

V usage is TRBV30 and J usage is TRBJ2-2, with D perhaps assigned TRBD1 or TRBD2 (5 bases each). Germline assignment: CDR1 GTSNPN and CDR2 SVGIG (reference sequence). This CDR3 spans 16 amino acids. Between the trimmed V and J ends, which lost 1 base and 3 bases, there was a span of 15 bases. The DNA for the CDR3 is TGTGCCTGGAGTGAGCTGCGGCAGGGAGACACCGGGGAGCTGTTTTTT. As protein: CAWSELRQGDTGELFF. Full variable domain (outside the CDR3, taken from reference TRBV30 and TRBJ2-2): SQTIHQWPATLVQPVGSPLSLECTVEGTSNPNLYWYRQAAGRGLQLLFYSVGIGQISSEVPQNLSASRPQDRQFILSSKKLLLSDSGFYLCAWSELRQGDTGELFFGEGSRLTVL.

This clone was seen a single time. This chain links TRBV6-5 with TRBJ1-1; D gene ambiguous. V gave up 2 bases and J gave up 2 bases, with 3 bases separating them. The length of the CDR3 is 12 residues. CDR1 and CDR2 (germline): MNHEY, SVGAGI. CDR3 region: CASSYTNTEAFF. The CDR3 DNA reads TGTGCCAGCAGTTACACCAACACTGAAGCTTTCTTT.

The chain employs TRBV27 and TRBJ1-5, with unresolved D. The length of the CDR3 is 13 residues. The germline V gene encodes CDR1 MNHEY and CDR2 SMNVEV (reference sequence). Trimming took 3 bases from V and 1 from J, leaving 4 bases between them. For the CDR3, the DNA is TGTGCCAGCAGTTTGTTCAGCAATCAGCCCCAGCATTTT. It is translated as CASSLFSNQPQHF.

This chain connects TRBV13 to TRBJ2-2; perhaps TRBD2 as D (6 bases). This CDR3 has 15 amino acids. Germline values: CDR1 PRHDT, CDR2 FYEKMQ (reference sequence). Trimming shortened V by 7 bases and J by 4 bases, and 16 bases separated the two germline ends. CDR3 nucleotide sequence: TGTGCCAGCACCGAAGCGGCGCGGGGCACCGGGGAGCTGTTTTTT. This codes for CASTEAARGTGELFF.

The V call is TRBV15, the J call TRBJ2-4, with D tentatively TRBD1 (6 bases). Trimming pared 0 bases from V and 6 bases from J, leaving 15 bases between. This CDR3 is 16 amino acids long. Germline CDR1 reads LNHNV; CDR2 reads YYDKDF (reference sequence). The CDR3 here is CATSRDMEQGRNIQYF. As DNA, the CDR3 is TGTGCCACCAGCAGAGATATGGAACAGGGTCGAAACATTCAGTACTTC.